This T cell receptor beta chain appears in the sequencing data of a study of OX40 agonist ivuxolimab in advanced cancers. Study-level information: Ivuxolimab, an agonist antibody against OX40 (CD134), was given to patients. Ivuxolimab was administered intravenously to patients at 0.01 to 10 mg/kg every 2 weeks. Under the entry rules, prior anti-PD-1, anti-PD-L1 or anti-CTLA-4 therapy was allowed, and around 36% had some. General study results and limits: Researchers report that CD8+ T cells had, on average, more expanded clones than CD4+.

The CDR3 sequence is 12 residues long. The germline gives CDR1 SGHDT, CDR2 YYEEEE. Trimming took off 0 bases at V and 9 bases at J, with 9 bases between the two ends. Notes on this clone: The target antigen is unknown.

Sequenced by immunoSEQ multiplex PCR; TCRdb stores in-frame clones only, minus some. The sample includes 45,000 to 60,000 clones, around nine tenths seen only once; the top ten take 10%. The TCR comes from an adult with an advanced solid tumor such as melanoma, head and neck, liver or kidney cancer. The rearrangement links TRBV5-6 to TRBJ1-2; D ambiguous. Source: CD4+ or CD8+ T cells sorted from blood, taken in a trial of the OX40 agonist ivuxolimab. The CDR3, as DNA: TGTGCCAGCAGCTTGGAAAGGGATAGCTACACCTTC. Translated: CASSLERDSYTF.